The rows below give T cell receptor beta chains drawn from one sample of a study of blood T cell repertoires in COVID-19. Assay: immunoSEQ multiplex PCR; the TCRdb copy retains only in-frame clones and omits some. There are roughly 15,000 clones in the sample; over 80% occur only once, and 7.5% to 8.5% lies in the top ten. The sequencing input was peripheral blood. Receptors originate from a human donor with active COVID-19. The donor label of this sample is uncertain. CDR3s include the opening cysteine and the closing phenylalanine or tryptophan. The D gene is left open where the match is weak.

>TRBJ1-2|TRBV5-1|.
CASSTDGSYGYTF
>TRBJ1-4|TRBV6-5|.
CASSYLATQNEKLFF
>TRBJ2-1|TRBV7-6|.
CASSRLRPRDNEQFF
>TRBJ2-2|TRBV19|.
CASRPDSNTGELFF
>TRBJ2-1|TRBV11-3|.
CASSTLGGEQFF
>TRBJ2-5|TRBV7-2|TRBD2
CASSFGGVGETQYF
>TRBJ2-7|TRBV10-3|.
CAISRPTAHEQYF
>TRBJ2-7|TRBV5-1|TRBD2
CASSPGTSGITPYEQYF
>TRBJ2-5|TRBV5-1|.
CASSPDSYQETQYF
>TRBJ1-1|TRBV7-9|.
CASSPNLNTEAFF
>TRBJ2-1|TRBV10-1|TRBD2
CASSVGTSGSKGKRDEQFF
>TRBJ2-1|TRBV9|TRBD2
CASSVRASGSPNEQFF
>TRBJ2-5|TRBV24-1|TRBD1
CATSDSTGDQYF